This T cell receptor beta chain was documented in a study of siplizumab effects on memory and regulatory T cells. General study points: The study did not confirm that proliferating Tregs from siplizumab cultures were suppressive. The study found naive T cells seemingly more diverse than memory cells and seemingly major alloresponse contributors.

In regard to this clone: The antigen remains undetermined.

The V gene lost 2 bases and the J gene lost 3 bases, with 10 bases spanning the gap. Germline CDR1 reads MNHNS; CDR2 reads SASEGT. The CDR3 contains 14 residues. Per sample, the assay covered 100,000 or so TCR templates. Sequencing used immunoSEQ multiplex PCR; TCRdb keeps in-frame clones, though not all of them. The profile shows about 40,000 clones, roughly 90% of them singletons. Researchers sequenced unstimulated naive, memory, effector memory and TEMRA subsets in three donor pairs. Material for sequencing was naive CD4+ T cells sorted from blood. The V and J genes are TRBV6-1 and TRBJ1-2; D remains ambiguous. This TCR came from a human donor in good health. The CDR3 region is CASSEIWVDYGYTF. Here the CDR3 DNA reads TGTGCCAGCAGTGAAATCTGGGTAGACTATGGCTACACCTTC.